The next 10 T cell receptor beta chains were all read from a single sample in a study of lymphopenia after photon versus proton radiotherapy. Using immunoSEQ multiplex PCR, the repertoire was profiled, and TCRdb retains in-frame clones only, with some absent. The sample carries 20,000 to 30,000 clones, more than 80% recorded once. This specimen was peripheral blood, taken from a patient treated with photon-based radiotherapy. These receptors were collected from a man aged 40-55 years with gastric cancer.

The chain links TRBV19 to TRBJ2-7; 10 bases line up with TRBD1. The J segment lost 2 bases and the V segment lost 6 bases, leaving 7 bases of the junction unmatched. The CDR3 loop spans 15 amino acids. Germline V gives CDR1 LNHDA, CDR2 SQIVND (reference sequence). The CDR3 DNA reads TGTGCCAGTAGGGGACAGGGGACCCGGGCCTACGAGCAGTACTTC. This codes for CASRGQGTRAYEQYF. The full variable domain, rest sourced from reference TRBV19 and TRBJ2-7, is DGGITQSPKYLFRKEGQNVTLSCEQNLNHDAMYWYRQDPGQGLRLIYYSQIVNDFQKGDIAEGYSVSREKKESFPLTVTSAQKNPTAFYLCASRGQGTRAYEQYFGPGTRLTVT.

The chain employs TRBV7-9 and TRBJ1-1, with TRBD1 matching 10 bases. This CDR3 has 14 amino acids. Germline CDR1 reads SEHNR; CDR2 reads FQNEAQ (reference sequence). V lost 10 bases to trimming and J lost 5 bases; unmatched junction nucleotides: 10. The DNA of the CDR3 is TGTGCCATCCAGACAGGGGGCGCCTGGACTGAAGCTTTCTTT. This sequence encodes CAIQTGGAWTEAFF.

The chain joins TRBV7-1 to TRBJ2-3; the D is unclear. TRBV7-1 is annotated as an ORF whose role is uncertain. Trimming left V 5 bases short and J 2 bases short, with 11 bases between. CDR3 length: 14 residues. The CDR3 DNA follows: TGTGCCAGCAGCCTAACGAGAATCACAGATACGCAGTATTTT. Translation gives CASSLTRITDTQYF.

This chain links TRBV19 with TRBJ1-2; the match to TRBD1 covers 7 bases. The J segment lost 6 bases and the V segment lost 6 bases, leaving 7 bases of the junction unmatched. Per germline, CDR1 LNHDA and CDR2 SQIVND (reference sequence). The CDR3 is made up of 13 amino acids. The CDR3 here is CASSINRGNGYTF. The CDR3 nucleotides are TGTGCCAGTAGCATTAACAGGGGAAATGGCTACACCTTC.

The rearrangement uses TRBV15 and TRBJ1-2; 7 nucleotides agree with TRBD1. The CDR3 consists of 15 residues. CDR1 is LNHNV, CDR2 YYDKDF, per germline (reference sequence). V shed 1 base and J 2 bases; nucleotides not matched to a gene: 4. The CDR3 DNA follows: TGTGCCACCAGCAGAGGAGACAGGGACAACTATGGCTACACCTTC. Residues: CATSRGDRDNYGYTF.

The V gene is TRBV11-1, the J gene TRBJ1-4; TRBD1 is a possible D gene (5 bases). There are 14 residues in the CDR3. Germline loops: CDR1 SGHAT, CDR2 FQDESV (reference sequence). Trimming stripped 3 bases from V and 7 bases from J, with 12 bases between. CDR3 in amino acids: CASSFTTTGEKLFF. The CDR3 nucleotides are TGTGCCAGCAGCTTCACTACCACAGGTGAAAAACTGTTTTTT.

This clone was observed a single time. The chain is built from TRBV5-1 and TRBJ1-2; 10 bases are a match to TRBD1. This CDR3 is built from 13 residues. The germline V gene encodes CDR1 SGHRS and CDR2 YFSETQ. Unmatched junction bases numbered 0, after V lost 4 bases and J lost 3 bases. The CDR3 nucleotides are TGCGCCAGCAGCGGGACAGGGGACTATGGCTACACCTTC. Amino acids: CASSGTGDYGYTF.

In its sample, this clone was seen a few times. The chain links TRBV2 to TRBJ1-5; D is perhaps TRBD1 (5 bases). Germline loops: CDR1 SNHLY, CDR2 FYNNEI. The CDR3 covers 13 residues. V was clipped by 6 bases and J by 6 bases, with 12 bases between them. CDR3 in amino acids: CASSPGPSQPQHF. Written as DNA, the CDR3 is TGTGCCAGCAGCCCGGGACCGTCTCAGCCCCAGCATTTT.

V gene TRBV10-3 combines with J gene TRBJ2-5; no clear D gene. Trimming stripped 0 bases from V and 4 bases from J, with 12 bases between. Germline loops: CDR1 ENHRY, CDR2 SYGVKD. The CDR3 extends over 15 amino acids. CDR3 coding DNA: TGTGCCATCAGTGAGTCCCGGGCAGGTGGAGAGACCCAGTACTTC. This encodes CAISESRAGGETQYF.

The rearrangement links TRBV4-2 to TRBJ1-4; TRBD1 matches 7 bases. The ends lost 1 base at V and 7 bases at J; junction bases unmatched: 6. Germline CDR1 reads LGHNA; CDR2 reads YNFKEQ. The CDR3 runs 15 residues. The CDR3 here is CASSQGGGSAEKLFF. Here the CDR3 DNA reads TGTGCCAGCAGCCAAGGAGGGGGCTCGGCTGAAAAACTGTTTTTT.